This T cell receptor (beta chain) is from a study of immune characterization of retroperitoneal liposarcoma (dated by TCRdb to the late 2010s). The CDR3 runs 15 amino acids, cysteine and phenylalanine included. The DNA shown is the 45-base CDR3, in frame from base 1. In the germline V gene (reference sequence), CDR1 corresponds to MNHNY and CDR2 to SVGAGI. Library prep was done by PCR. TCRdb lists the instrument as NextSeq 500. The raw public data were reprocessed by TCRdb itself: fastp quality trimming at Q25, MiXCR clonotype calling, in-frame beta chains only. Under each unique CDR3 protein, matching rows form one entry showing the most common genes and DNA. This sample lists roughly 4,000 distinct CDR3 sequences; about a third were detected once. Clones ranked in the top ten supply 25% to 30% of the sample. With respect to this clonotype: Its antigen remains undetermined. No base quality values were provided; no much bigger clone lies one nucleotide off.

Sequencing used tumor tissue. The chain couples TRBV6-6 to TRBJ2-1; the junction holds 10 bases that match TRBD1. The tail of the sequence fits TRBJ2-5 better, so the J call may be wrong. The clonotype comes from a male donor with retroperitoneal liposarcoma. The CDR3 protein: CASRPPGQGLETQYF. The DNA sequence is TGTGCCAGCAGGCCCCCGGGACAGGGGCTGGAGACCCAGTACTTC.